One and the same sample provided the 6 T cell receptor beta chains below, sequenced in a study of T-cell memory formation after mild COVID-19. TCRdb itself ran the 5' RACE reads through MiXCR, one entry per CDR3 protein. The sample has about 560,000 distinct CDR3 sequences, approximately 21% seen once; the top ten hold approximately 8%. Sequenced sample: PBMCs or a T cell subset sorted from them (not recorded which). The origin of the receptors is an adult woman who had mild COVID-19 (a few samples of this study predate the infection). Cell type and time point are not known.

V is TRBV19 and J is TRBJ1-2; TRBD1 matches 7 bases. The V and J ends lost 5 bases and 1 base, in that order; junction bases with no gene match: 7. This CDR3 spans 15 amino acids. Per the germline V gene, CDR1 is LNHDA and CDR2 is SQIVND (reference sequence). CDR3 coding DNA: TGTGCCAGTAGTGGCGGGACAGCCTATAACTATGGCTACACCTTC. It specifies CASSGGTAYNYGYTF.

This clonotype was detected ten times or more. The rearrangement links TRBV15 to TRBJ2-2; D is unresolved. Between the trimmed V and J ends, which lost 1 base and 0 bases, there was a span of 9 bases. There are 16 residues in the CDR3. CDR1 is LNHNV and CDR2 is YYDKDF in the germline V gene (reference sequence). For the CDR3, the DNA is TGTGCCACCAGCAGAGGCCCAATCTCGAACACCGGGGAGCTGTTTTTT. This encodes CATSRGPISNTGELFF.

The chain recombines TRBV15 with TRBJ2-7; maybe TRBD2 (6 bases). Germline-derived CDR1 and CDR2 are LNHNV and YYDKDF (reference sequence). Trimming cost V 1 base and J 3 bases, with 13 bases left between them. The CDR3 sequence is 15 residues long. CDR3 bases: TGTGCCACCAGCAGAGCCGTGGGGGGTGGCTACGAGCAGTACTTC. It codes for CATSRAVGGGYEQYF.

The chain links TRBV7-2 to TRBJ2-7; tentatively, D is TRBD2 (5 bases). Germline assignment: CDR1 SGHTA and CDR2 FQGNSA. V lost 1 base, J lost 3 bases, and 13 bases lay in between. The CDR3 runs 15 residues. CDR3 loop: CASSLVSRTDYEQYF. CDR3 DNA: TGTGCCAGCAGCTTAGTCAGCCGGACTGACTACGAGCAGTACTTC.

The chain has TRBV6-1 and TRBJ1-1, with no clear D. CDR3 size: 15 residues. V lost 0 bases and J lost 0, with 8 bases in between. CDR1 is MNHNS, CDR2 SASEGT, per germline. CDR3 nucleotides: TGTGCCAGCAGTGAAGCTGGGTTCATGAACACTGAAGCTTTCTTT. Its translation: CASSEAGFMNTEAFF.

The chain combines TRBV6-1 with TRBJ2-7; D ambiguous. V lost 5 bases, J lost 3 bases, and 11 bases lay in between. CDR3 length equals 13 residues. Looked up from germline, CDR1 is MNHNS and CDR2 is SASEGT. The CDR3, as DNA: TGTGCCAGCAGTCTCGAGGACGGCTACGAGCAGTACTTC. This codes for CASSLEDGYEQYF.